This entry lists 11 T cell receptor beta chains sequenced from one sample in a study of cytomegalovirus exposure and HLA in healthy donors. The PCR contained 60 Vbeta and 13 Jbeta primers. The assay was immunoSEQ multiplex PCR, and TCRdb's table has in-frame clones only and misses some. The sample includes 120,000 to 150,000 clones, over 60% of them seen just once. Sequencing used PBMCs. Receptors were obtained from a woman aged 40 to 50 in good health and CMV-seronegative.

The V and J genes are TRBV19 and TRBJ1-5; 11 nucleotides line up with TRBD1. The CDR3 has 15 residues. Germline assignment: CDR1 LNHDA and CDR2 SQIVND (reference sequence). V lost 5 bases and J lost 3; bases outside the gene matches: 3. CDR3 DNA sequence: TGTGCCAGTAGTTTAGGACAGGGGGCCAATCAGCCCCAGCATTTT. This translates into CASSLGQGANQPQHF.

A few counts support this clone. The rearrangement links TRBV7-2 to TRBJ1-5; 7 bases align to TRBD1. The CDR3 spans 13 residues. Germline lookup yields CDR1 SGHTA and CDR2 FQGNSA. Germline trimming cut 6 bases from V and 5 bases from J; bases unmatched to any gene: 4. Here the CDR3 reads CASSRQGDQPQHF. The CDR3 bases are TGTGCCAGCAGTCGACAGGGTGATCAGCCCCAGCATTTT. Combining the CDR3 with reference TRBV7-2 and TRBJ1-5 gives the whole variable domain GAGVSQSPSNKVTEKGKDVELRCDPISGHTALYWYRQSLGQGLEFLIYFQGNSAPDKSGLPSDRFSAERTGGSVSTLTIQRTQQEDSAVYLCASSRQGDQPQHFGDGTRLSIL.

This rearrangement joins TRBV28 to TRBJ2-1, with TRBD2 identical over 8 bases. This CDR3 has 14 amino acids. Germline values: CDR1 MDHEN, CDR2 SYDVKM. After removal of 2 bases from V and 8 bases from J, the junction contained 5 bases not matched to a gene. CDR3 bases: TGTGCCAGCAGTTTAACGGGGGGGGGCGATGAGCAGTTCTTC. It specifies CASSLTGGGDEQFF.

The chain uses TRBV27 and TRBJ2-7; 9 nucleotides agree with TRBD1. V dropped 7 bases and J dropped 6; count of bases not matched to a gene: 13. This CDR3 spans 15 amino acids. Germline V lookup: CDR1 MNHEY, CDR2 SMNVEV (reference sequence). CDR3 protein: CASTPEGQGLSEQYF. As DNA, the CDR3 is TGTGCCAGCACCCCTGAGGGACAGGGTCTAAGCGAGCAGTACTTC.

The V and J genes are TRBV5-4 and TRBJ1-1, with TRBD1 matching over 7 bases. V shed 0 bases and J 5 bases; nucleotides not matched to a gene: 4. Germline lookup yields CDR1 SGHNT and CDR2 YYREEE (reference sequence). This CDR3 is 14 amino acids long. DNA of the CDR3: TGTGCCAGCAGCTTGGGACAGGGAGCAACTGAAGCTTTCTTT. Its protein product is CASSLGQGATEAFF.

The sample holds a few counts of this clone. This chain links TRBV6-4 with TRBJ1-1; 11 bases line up with TRBD1. CDR1 is MRHNA and CDR2 is SNTAGT in the germline V gene. The V segment lost 3 bases and the J segment 4 bases; nucleotides outside the gene matches: 1. The length of the CDR3 is 14 residues. The CDR3 protein is CASSDGTGGTEAFF. Here the CDR3 DNA reads TGTGCCAGCAGTGATGGGACAGGGGGCACTGAAGCTTTCTTT.

This clone was seen a few times. This rearrangement joins TRBV18 to TRBJ1-1; a possible D gene is TRBD1 (6 bases). The V and J ends lost 0 bases and 6 bases respectively, with 11 bases between them. CDR1 and CDR2 from the germline V gene are KGHSH and LQKENI. The CDR3 loop spans 14 amino acids. The DNA of the CDR3 is TGTGCCAGCTCACCACCGCAGGGGAGTTCTGAAGCTTTCTTT. Its translation is CASSPPQGSSEAFF.

This clone was picked up one time. The J gene is TRBJ2-1, the V gene TRBV2; D is undetermined. V was trimmed by 6 bases and J by 6 bases, leaving 18 bases between them. Germline V gene lookup returns CDR1 SNHLY and CDR2 FYNNEI. CDR3 length: 15 amino acids. The CDR3 reads CASSPTTGLGNEQFF. CDR3 in DNA: TGTGCCAGCAGCCCAACTACCGGTTTGGGCAATGAGCAGTTCTTC.

The CDR3 nucleotides read TGTGCCAGCAGTTTATTAGCAGACTATGGCTACACCTTC. Translated: CASSLLADYGYTF. V and J are TRBV28 and TRBJ1-2; D remains unclear. The CDR3 totals 13 residues. Trimming cost V 1 base and J 3 bases, with 6 bases left between them. Looked up from germline, CDR1 is MDHEN and CDR2 is SYDVKM.

The rearrangement uses TRBV2 and TRBJ1-2, with unresolved D. The ends were cut back, 1 base at V and 8 bases at J, with 11 bases in the middle. The CDR3 covers 13 residues. Germline assignment: CDR1 SNHLY and CDR2 FYNNEI. The CDR3 here is CASSEGILRGYTF. The CDR3 nucleotides read TGTGCCAGCAGTGAAGGGATCCTGAGGGGCTACACCTTC.

V gene TRBV2 combines with J gene TRBJ1-5; 10 bases are a match to TRBD1. The CDR3 contains 17 residues. Germline V gives CDR1 SNHLY, CDR2 FYNNEI. V was clipped by 5 bases and J by 0 bases; unmatched bases: 7. The CDR3 DNA sequence: TGTGCCAGCAGTCATGAGGGACAGGGGTATAGCAATCAGCCCCAGCATTTT. Residues: CASSHEGQGYSNQPQHF.